The 12 T cell receptor beta chains reported below all come from one sample, sequenced in a study of blood T cell repertoires in COVID-19 (dated by TCRdb to 2019 to 2021). The library relied on the immunoSEQ multiplex PCR assay. In TCRdb, the immuneACCESS table is reduced to in-frame sequences with V and J assigned. These tables do not hold every clone; where another copy was compared, an unresolved V gene accounts for under half, and the others remain unexplained. A total of more than 150,000 clones appear in this sample, about 88% of them only once. Of the sample, 2.7% falls within the top ten clones. Sequencing used peripheral blood. These receptor sequences come from a man aged 35-49 years with active or convalescent COVID-19.

This chain uses TRBV11-2 with TRBJ2-7; D is uncertain. The germline V gene encodes CDR1 SGHAT and CDR2 FQNNGV. The CDR3 extends over 15 amino acids. V was shortened by 6 bases and J by 2 bases, with 17 bases between the two germline ends. CDR3 region: CASSTNDNLAYEQYF. The CDR3 nucleotides are TGTGCCAGCAGTACTAACGATAACCTCGCCTACGAGCAGTACTTC.

This chain uses TRBV5-6 with TRBJ2-5; TRBD1 agrees at 10 bases. CDR3 length: 14 residues. V was pared by 2 bases and J by 4 bases, with 2 bases of the junction left unmatched. Germline loops: CDR1 SGHDT, CDR2 YYEEEE. The CDR3 spells CASSFRDRGETQYF. Written as DNA, the CDR3 is TGTGCCAGCAGCTTTCGGGACAGGGGAGAGACCCAGTACTTC.

The J gene is TRBJ1-4, the V gene TRBV7-2; 7 nucleotides agree with TRBD1. The CDR3 loop spans 15 amino acids. Germline CDR1 and CDR2: SGHTA and FQGNSA. Germline trimming cut 4 bases from V and 4 bases from J; bases unmatched to any gene: 6. CDR3 residues: CASSSRTGLNEKLFF. The CDR3, as DNA: TGTGCCAGCAGCTCCCGGACAGGCCTTAATGAAAAACTGTTTTTT.

The V call is TRBV10-3, the J call TRBJ1-6, with D maybe TRBD1 (5 bases). This CDR3 is built from 14 residues. V was pared by 5 bases and J by 6 bases, with 11 bases between. The germline V gene encodes CDR1 ENHRY and CDR2 SYGVKD. The DNA for the CDR3 is TGTGCCATCAGTCCGGGGACTGGTAATTCACCCCTCCACTTT. Translating gives CAISPGTGNSPLHF.

This chain connects TRBV9 to TRBJ1-2; D not resolved. CDR1 and CDR2 (germline): SGDLS, YYNGEE. The CDR3 sequence is 12 residues long. The V end lost 4 bases, the J end lost 5 bases, and 9 bases lay between the germline ends. The CDR3 loop reads CASSPFTYGYTF. As DNA, the CDR3 is TGTGCCAGCAGCCCCTTTACATATGGCTACACCTTC. Filled out from reference TRBV9 and TRBJ1-2, the complete variable domain reads DSGVTQTPKHLITATGQRVTLRCSPRSGDLSVYWYQQSLDQGLQFLIQYYNGEERAKGNILERFSAQQFPDLHSELNLSSLELGDSALYFCASSPFTYGYTFGSGTRLTVV.

The chain combines TRBV3-1 (or the pseudogene TRBV3-2) with TRBJ2-5; 7 nucleotides agree with TRBD1. The germline gives CDR1 LGHDT, CDR2 YNNKEL (reference sequence). The length of the CDR3 is 14 residues. The V segment lost 7 bases and the J segment 10 bases; nucleotides outside the gene matches: 15. CDR3 bases: TGTGCCAGCACCAAAGGGGGCCACAAGAGAAACCAGTACTTC. This gives the protein CASTKGGHKRNQYF.

This chain joins TRBV29-1 and TRBJ2-2; D is possibly TRBD1 (5 bases). With 7 bases removed from V and 0 bases from J, the gap between germline ends came to 12 bases. The germline gives CDR1 SQVTM, CDR2 ANQGSEA. The CDR3 runs to 14 residues. In nucleotides, the CDR3 is TGCAGCGCCCGACAGAGTCCGAACACCGGGGAGCTGTTTTTT. Its protein is CSARQSPNTGELFF.

The chain combines TRBV7-8 with TRBJ1-1; unclear D gene. V shed 4 bases and J shed 10 bases, with 16 bases lying between them. The CDR3 spans 13 residues. Germline V lookup: CDR1 SGHVS, CDR2 FQNEAQ. The CDR3 protein is CASSSRVQSGAFF. The CDR3 region has the DNA TGTGCCAGCAGCTCACGAGTCCAAAGTGGAGCTTTCTTT.

The rearrangement joins TRBV5-1 to TRBJ1-4; D is perhaps TRBD1 (5 bases). The V end was cut by 4 bases, the J end by 4 bases, with 14 bases between. Per germline, CDR1 SGHRS and CDR2 YFSETQ. This CDR3 comprises 15 residues. The CDR3 loop reads CASSLRGDFNEKLFF. CDR3 nucleotide sequence: TGCGCCAGCAGCCTTCGGGGGGACTTTAATGAAAAACTGTTTTTT.

This clone was counted a single time. The chain combines TRBV7-9 with TRBJ1-2; 7 bases align to TRBD1. With V trimmed by 3 bases and J by 0 bases, 4 bases remained unmatched. The CDR3 is 15 residues long. From germline, CDR1 is SEHNR and CDR2 FQNEAQ (reference sequence). Written as DNA, the CDR3 is TGTGCCAGCAGCTTGGAGGGGGCCCCTAACTATGGCTACACCTTC. It translates to CASSLEGAPNYGYTF.

This chain uses TRBV29-1 with TRBJ1-6, with D unresolved. V dropped 0 bases and J dropped 9 bases, with 18 bases sitting between them. This CDR3 has 16 amino acids. CDR1 and CDR2 from the germline V gene are SQVTM and ANQGSEA. As DNA, the CDR3 is TGCAGCGTTGAAGACCCCCCGAGCGGTGTGGGTTCACCCCTCCACTTT. It specifies CSVEDPPSGVGSPLHF.

V and J are TRBV5-4 and TRBJ1-2, with no clear D. V gave up 3 bases and J gave up 5 bases, with 17 bases separating them. CDR3 length: 15 amino acids. Germline loops: CDR1 SGHNT, CDR2 YYREEE (reference sequence). DNA for the CDR3: TGTGCCAGCAGCTCAAGGTCCTGGAGGGAATATGGCTACACCTTC. It specifies CASSSRSWREYGYTF.